The 18 T cell receptor beta chains reported below all come from one sample, sequenced in a study of OX40 agonist ivuxolimab in advanced cancers. The data were produced by immunoSEQ multiplex PCR, yet TCRdb's version contains in-frame clones alone and is incomplete. The sample includes some 25,000 clones, roughly 82% of them seen just once. The specimen comprised CD4+ or CD8+ T cells sorted from blood, sampled in a trial of the OX40 agonist ivuxolimab. These receptor sequences come from an adult with an advanced solid tumor such as melanoma, head and neck, liver or kidney cancer.

V gene TRBV19 combines with J gene TRBJ1-3; unclear D gene. The ends were cut back, 1 base at V and 0 bases at J, with 10 bases in the middle. This CDR3 is built from 16 residues. Germline-derived CDR1 and CDR2 are LNHDA and SQIVND (reference sequence). Here the CDR3 reads CASSIVRHISGNTIYF. CDR3 coding DNA: TGTGCCAGTAGTATAGTCCGACATATCTCTGGAAACACCATATATTTT.

The V call is TRBV7-9, the J call TRBJ1-2; 7 bases align to TRBD1. V was clipped by 8 bases and J by 4 bases; unmatched bases: 16. The CDR3 is made up of 16 amino acids. Germline CDR1 SEHNR, CDR2 FQNEAQ (reference sequence). CDR3 loop: CASAGRGSLSLYGYTF. DNA of the CDR3: TGTGCCAGCGCGGGCAGGGGGAGCCTTTCTCTCTATGGCTACACCTTC.

The chain combines TRBV18 with TRBJ2-7, with 7 positions matching TRBD1. CDR3 length equals 15 residues. The trim removed 4 bases at V and 2 bases at J, leaving 8 bases unmatched. CDR1 and CDR2 from the germline V gene are KGHSH and LQKENI. CDR3 DNA sequence: TGTGCCAGCTCACACCGGGACAGACTTACCTACGAGCAGTACTTC. Its translation: CASSHRDRLTYEQYF.

The rearrangement links TRBV5-4 to TRBJ2-5; 10 nucleotides align to TRBD1. The J call may be mistaken, given a closer DNA end match to TRBJ2-7. The CDR3 runs to 15 residues. Germline lookup yields CDR1 SGHNT and CDR2 YYREEE (reference sequence). This chain's CDR3 is CASSQGQGSSYEQYF. The CDR3 nucleotides are TGTGCCAGCAGCCAGGGACAGGGGAGCTCCTACGAGCAGTACTTC.

This chain links TRBV29-1 with TRBJ2-7; 10 bases map to TRBD1. Germline V gene lookup returns CDR1 SQVTM and CDR2 ANQGSEA. The CDR3 covers 13 residues. V was pared by 3 bases and J by 2 bases, with 1 base of the junction left unmatched. The CDR3 is CSVEGTGAYEQYF. In DNA, the CDR3 is TGCAGCGTTGAGGGGACAGGGGCCTACGAGCAGTACTTC.

In this sample, this clone turned up a few times. This rearrangement joins TRBV12-1 to TRBJ1-2; the listed D gene, TRBD1, was not tested against the DNA. TRBV12-1 is termed a pseudogene. This CDR3 spans 17 amino acids. The CDR3, as DNA: TGTGCCAGCAGCTTTATCGGACAGGGGGCTCCTAACTATGGCTACACCTTC. This translates into CASSFIGQGAPNYGYTF.

This clone was observed a single time. This chain uses TRBV9 with TRBJ2-5; tentatively, D is TRBD2 (5 bases). V shed 4 bases and J shed 5 bases, with 18 bases lying between them. CDR1 and CDR2 (germline): SGDLS, YYNGEE. There are 15 residues in the CDR3. The CDR3 spells CASSPRGSPLETQYF. CDR3 sequence (DNA): TGTGCCAGCAGCCCGAGAGGGTCTCCCTTGGAGACCCAGTACTTC.

The chain recombines TRBV9 with TRBJ2-3, with 10 bases fitting TRBD1. The CDR3 has 15 residues. J gave up 5 bases and V 3 bases, and 6 bases lay outside the gene matches. Germline CDR1 is SGDLS and CDR2 is YYNGEE. CDR3: CASSGRDRGVDTQYF. The CDR3 nucleotides are TGTGCCAGCAGCGGAAGGGACAGGGGTGTAGATACGCAGTATTTT.

The chain is built from TRBV7-2 and TRBJ2-7, with 13 positions matching TRBD2. This CDR3 is built from 15 residues. The junction had 4 bases not matched to a gene; V was cut back by 4 bases and J by 4 bases. Germline CDR1 is SGHTA and CDR2 is FQGNSA. The DNA of the CDR3 is TGTGCCAGCAGCTCGACTAGCGGGGGGATATACGAGCAGTACTTC. It specifies CASSSTSGGIYEQYF. Supplemented by reference TRBV7-2 and TRBJ2-7, the full variable domain reads GAGVSQSPSNKVTEKGKDVELRCDPISGHTALYWYRQSLGQGLEFLIYFQGNSAPDKSGLPSDRFSAERTGGSVSTLTIQRTQQEDSAVYLCASSSTSGGIYEQYFGPGTRLTVT.

The rearrangement links TRBV19 to TRBJ1-1; 7 bases agree with TRBD1. Trimming cost V 2 bases and J 4 bases; bases outside gene matches: 7. The CDR3 contains 15 residues. Germline CDR1 reads LNHDA; CDR2 reads SQIVND (reference sequence). The CDR3 spells CASSITGAVVTEAFF. CDR3 coding DNA: TGTGCCAGTAGTATAACAGGGGCCGTAGTCACTGAAGCTTTCTTT.

V gene TRBV7-6 combines with J gene TRBJ1-4; a possible D gene is TRBD1 (6 bases). Germline CDR1 SGHVS, CDR2 FNYEAQ. The CDR3 loop spans 18 amino acids. V was trimmed by 1 base and J by 0 bases, leaving 15 bases between them. This CDR3 reads CASSLEGGWASTNEKLFF. In nucleotides, the CDR3 is TGTGCCAGCAGCTTAGAGGGGGGCTGGGCCTCAACTAATGAAAAACTGTTTTTT.

This clone has a handful of counts. The chain recombines TRBV5-6 with TRBJ2-1, with D tentatively TRBD2 (6 bases). Germline CDR1 and CDR2: SGHDT and YYEEEE. Trimming cost V 2 bases and J 0 bases, with 12 bases left between them. The CDR3 covers 16 residues. The CDR3 protein is CASSLNGGSSYNEQFF. The CDR3 bases are TGTGCCAGCAGCTTAAACGGGGGTAGCTCCTACAATGAGCAGTTCTTC.

The rearrangement links TRBV6-5 to TRBJ1-2; perhaps TRBD1 as D (6 bases). Germline-derived CDR1 and CDR2 are MNHEY and SVGAGI. V dropped 2 bases and J dropped 6 bases, with 10 bases sitting between them. The CDR3 runs 13 residues. CDR3 residues: CASSYDQGNGYTF. The CDR3, as DNA: TGTGCCAGCAGTTACGATCAGGGGAATGGCTACACCTTC.

The chain employs TRBV9 and TRBJ2-1; 10 bases line up with TRBD2. V shed 3 bases and J 3 bases; nucleotides not matched to a gene: 3. This CDR3 region has 15 residues. CDR1 is SGDLS and CDR2 is YYNGEE in the germline V gene. CDR3 amino acids: CASSATSGDYNEQFF. The CDR3 region has the DNA TGTGCCAGCAGCGCAACTAGCGGGGACTACAATGAGCAGTTCTTC.

The chain combines TRBV4-1 with TRBJ2-1, with D perhaps given as TRBD1 or TRBD2 (6 bases each). Germline-derived CDR1 and CDR2 are MGHRA and YSYEKL. The V and J ends lost 2 bases and 6 bases respectively, with 14 bases between them. The CDR3 has 15 amino acids. The CDR3 protein is CASSQLTGASNEQFF. In DNA, the CDR3 is TGCGCCAGCAGCCAACTCACGGGGGCGAGCAATGAGCAGTTCTTC.

This clone was counted a single time. This chain joins TRBV6-1 and TRBJ2-2; D gene ambiguous. This CDR3 comprises 14 residues. V lost 6 bases and J lost 2, with 10 bases in between. CDR1 and CDR2 (germline): MNHNS, SASEGT. CDR3 DNA sequence: TGTGCCAGCAGACCCGACAAAAACACCGGGGAGCTGTTTTTT. Residues: CASRPDKNTGELFF.

The chain couples TRBV4-1 to TRBJ1-6, with 8 bases aligning to TRBD1. V dropped 3 bases and J dropped 4; count of bases not matched to a gene: 8. CDR3 size: 17 residues. In germline, CDR1 is MGHRA, CDR2 YSYEKL. The CDR3 DNA reads TGCGCCAGCAGCCACGAGACCCGGGACAGGTATAATTCACCCCTCCACTTT. This sequence encodes CASSHETRDRYNSPLHF.

There are a few counts of this clone. The chain couples TRBV9 to TRBJ2-1; 11 positions match TRBD2. Germline assignment: CDR1 SGDLS and CDR2 YYNGEE. CDR3 size: 15 residues. Trimming took 3 bases from V and 2 from J; bases not matched to a gene: 1. The CDR3 bases are TGTGCCAGCAGCGATAGCGGGGGGGCCTACAATGAGCAGTTCTTC. Protein: CASSDSGGAYNEQFF.